The 19 T cell receptor beta chains below all came from one sample that was sequenced in a study of identifying expanded T cells in peripheral blood. Produced via immunoSEQ multiplex PCR; TCRdb's table is partial and in-frame only. This sample yields roughly 92,000 clones, of which 88% are seen a single time; around 20% belongs to the top ten. Sequences were obtained from blood. The receptors were sampled from a person between 18 and 75 years old in good health.

The genes are TRBV11-2 and TRBJ2-3, with 11 positions matching TRBD2. Germline assignment: CDR1 SGHAT and CDR2 FQNNGV. The length of the CDR3 is 17 residues. V shed 4 bases and J 6 bases; nucleotides not matched to a gene: 12. This CDR3 is CASSSTGLAGPRDTQYF. As DNA, the CDR3 is TGTGCCAGCAGCTCGACTGGACTAGCGGGTCCAAGGGATACGCAGTATTTT.

The chain carries TRBV4-3 and TRBJ2-7; TRBD2 matches 14 bases. The germline gives CDR1 LGHNA, CDR2 YSLEER. Trimming removed 3 bases from V and 3 bases from J; junction bases left unmatched: 1. The CDR3 runs to 15 residues. DNA for the CDR3: TGCGCCAGCAGCCAGGGGACTAGCGGGGGCTACGAGCAGTACTTC. This gives the protein CASSQGTSGGYEQYF.

V usage is TRBV6-5 and J usage is TRBJ1-2, with TRBD1 matching 9 bases. The ends lost 0 bases at V and 7 bases at J; junction bases unmatched: 6. Germline V gene sequence: CDR1 MNHEY, CDR2 SVGAGI. The CDR3 has 15 amino acids. The CDR3 DNA is TGTGCCAGCAGTTACTCCCGGGGACAGGGATTTGGCTACACCTTC. It encodes CASSYSRGQGFGYTF.

The V and J genes are TRBV29-1 and TRBJ2-7, with D perhaps assigned TRBD1 or TRBD2 (5 bases each). The CDR3 covers 13 residues. The germline CDR1 and CDR2 sequences are SQVTM and ANQGSEA. Trimming removed 4 bases at V and 9 bases at J, with 19 bases between. The DNA of the CDR3 is TGCAGCGTTGCGGGGCAGGGTGGAATAGGGCAGTACTTC. Its protein is CSVAGQGGIGQYF.

The chain couples TRBV28 to TRBJ1-2; possibly TRBD1 for D (6 bases). V shed 4 bases and J shed 6 bases, with 15 bases lying between them. The CDR3 sequence is 14 residues long. Germline V gene data show CDR1 as MDHEN and CDR2 as SYDVKM. CDR3 sequence reads: CASSSEQGRHGYTF. CDR3 nucleotides: TGTGCCAGCAGTTCTGAACAGGGACGTCATGGCTACACCTTC.

The table lists this clone with a few counts. The genes are TRBV7-9 and TRBJ2-7, with D perhaps matching TRBD1 (6 bases). The length of the CDR3 is 15 residues. Germline V gene sequence: CDR1 SEHNR, CDR2 FQNEAQ (reference sequence). Trimming stripped 1 base from V and 5 bases from J, with 15 bases between. In nucleotides, the CDR3 is TGTGCCAGCAGCTTAGAAGGGGCAGGGGTCCACGAGCAGTACTTC. Residues: CASSLEGAGVHEQYF.

V is TRBV7-2 and J is TRBJ1-1, with a weak D call TRBD1 (6 bases). V was cut by 11 bases and J by 4 bases, with 14 bases left in between. Germline CDR1 is SGHTA and CDR2 is FQGNSA. CDR3 length: 12 residues. The CDR3 protein is CAHSGAGTEAFF. CDR3 nucleotide sequence: TGTGCCCATTCAGGGGCGGGCACTGAAGCTTTCTTT.

A note on this clone: An end of the junction does not agree with germline; a read error may underlie this. This chain uses TRBV27 with TRBJ1-5, with D uncertain. There are 10 residues in the CDR3. CDR1 is MNHEY, CDR2 SMNVEV, per germline (reference sequence). The CDR3 spells CASPPSESQF. The DNA for the CDR3 is TGTGCCAGCCCTCCTTCTGAGAGCCAATTT.

V usage is TRBV11-3 and J usage is TRBJ1-6; no reliable D call. V gave up 9 bases and J gave up 7 bases, with 16 bases separating them. Germline V gene lookup returns CDR1 SGHNT and CDR2 YENEEA. The CDR3 is 14 residues long. The DNA of the CDR3 is TGTGCCAGAGTATTGGGAGGAAGGAATTCACCCCTCCACTTT. Its translation: CARVLGGRNSPLHF.

This clone was seen once. The genes are TRBV28 and TRBJ1-1; TRBD1 aligns across 9 bases. The CDR3 has 13 amino acids. V was pared by 6 bases and J by 7 bases, with 6 bases of the junction left unmatched. Germline V gene data show CDR1 as MDHEN and CDR2 as SYDVKM. DNA of the CDR3: TGTGCCAGCAGGATACAGGGGGCCGGTGAAGCTTTCTTT. This sequence encodes CASRIQGAGEAFF.

This chain joins TRBV4-1 and TRBJ2-1, with 11 bases lining up with TRBD2. The J segment lost 4 bases and the V segment lost 1 base, leaving 6 bases of the junction unmatched. This CDR3 is 17 amino acids long. Germline V gene data show CDR1 as MGHRA and CDR2 as YSYEKL. The CDR3 region is CASSQAVLAGGYNEQFF. The CDR3 bases are TGCGCCAGCAGCCAAGCGGTCCTAGCGGGGGGATACAATGAGCAGTTCTTC.

The V gene is TRBV2, the J gene TRBJ2-2; TRBD2 matches 7 bases. The junction had 4 bases not matched to a gene; V was cut back by 7 bases and J by 2 bases. This CDR3 spans 14 amino acids. Germline V gene data show CDR1 as SNHLY and CDR2 as FYNNEI. The CDR3 here is CASMGRANTGELFF. The CDR3 nucleotides are TGTGCCAGCATGGGGAGGGCTAACACCGGGGAGCTGTTTTTT.

This sequence joins TRBV2 and TRBJ2-3; D perhaps matches TRBD2 (6 bases). The CDR3 has 13 amino acids. The V end was cut by 6 bases, the J end by 4 bases, with 11 bases between. Germline lookup yields CDR1 SNHLY and CDR2 FYNNEI. DNA for the CDR3: TGTGCCAGCAGACCAACTAGCTCAGATACGCAGTATTTT. Encoded protein: CASRPTSSDTQYF.

The genes are TRBV10-3 and TRBJ1-2; TRBD1 matches 8 bases. Germline V CDR1 and CDR2: ENHRY, SYGVKD. V was pared by 8 bases and J by 5 bases, with 10 bases of the junction left unmatched. The CDR3 covers 14 residues. CDR3 coding DNA: TGTGCCATCTTGCCGGACAGGGCCGGGTATGGCTACACCTTC. As protein: CAILPDRAGYGYTF.

This clone is a singleton in its sample. The V call is TRBV19, the J call TRBJ1-1; TRBD1 matches at 10 bases. V dropped 8 bases and J dropped 5; count of bases not matched to a gene: 2. This CDR3 comprises 12 residues. Germline V gene sequence: CDR1 LNHDA, CDR2 SQIVND (reference sequence). Here the CDR3 reads CASWTGGTEAFF. The CDR3 nucleotides are TGTGCCAGTTGGACAGGGGGGACTGAAGCTTTCTTT.

The genes are TRBV7-6 and TRBJ2-1; the match to TRBD2 covers 9 bases. Trimming removed 0 bases from V and 7 bases from J; junction bases left unmatched: 10. From germline, CDR1 is SGHVS and CDR2 FNYEAQ. This CDR3 contains 17 residues. CDR3 protein: CASSLAPSRGGINEQFF. CDR3 coding DNA: TGTGCCAGCAGCTTAGCTCCTTCGCGGGGGGGCATAAATGAGCAGTTCTTC.

This chain connects TRBV10-3 to TRBJ2-3; TRBD1 might be the D (5 bases). Looked up from germline, CDR1 is ENHRY and CDR2 is SYGVKD. V was trimmed by 5 bases and J by 2 bases, leaving 17 bases between them. This CDR3 is 16 amino acids long. CDR3 DNA sequence: TGTGCCATCAGTAACCCCTCGACAGTCTTCACAGATACGCAGTATTTT. It translates to CAISNPSTVFTDTQYF.

CDR3 DNA: TGTGCCAGCGGCGATGGCACAGATACGCAGTATTTT. This codes for CASGDGTDTQYF. The chain joins TRBV18 to TRBJ2-3; D not certain. The CDR3 runs to 12 residues. V was shortened by 8 bases and J by 1 base, with 7 bases between the two germline ends. The germline CDR1 and CDR2 sequences are KGHSH and LQKENI.

This clone was counted a single time. The V gene is TRBV4-3, the J gene TRBJ1-2; 7 bases are shared with TRBD1. The junction had 2 bases not matched to a gene; V was cut back by 1 base and J by 0 bases. Germline V gives CDR1 LGHNA, CDR2 YSLEER. This CDR3 is 15 amino acids long. The CDR3 region has the DNA TGCGCCAGCAGCCAAGGGCAGGGGGCTAACTATGGCTACACCTTC. Protein sequence: CASSQGQGANYGYTF.